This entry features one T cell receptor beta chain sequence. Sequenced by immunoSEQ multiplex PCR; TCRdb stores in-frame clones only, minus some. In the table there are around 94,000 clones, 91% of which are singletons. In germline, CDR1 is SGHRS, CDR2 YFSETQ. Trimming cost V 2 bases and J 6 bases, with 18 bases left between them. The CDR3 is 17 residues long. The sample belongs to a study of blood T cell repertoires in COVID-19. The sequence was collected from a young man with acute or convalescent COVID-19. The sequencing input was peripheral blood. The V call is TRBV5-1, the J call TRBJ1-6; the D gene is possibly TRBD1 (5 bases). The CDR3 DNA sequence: TGCGCCAGCAGCTTCTTACCGTCGGCGGGGCGTAATTCACCCCTCCACTTT. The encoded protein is CASSFLPSAGRNSPLHF.